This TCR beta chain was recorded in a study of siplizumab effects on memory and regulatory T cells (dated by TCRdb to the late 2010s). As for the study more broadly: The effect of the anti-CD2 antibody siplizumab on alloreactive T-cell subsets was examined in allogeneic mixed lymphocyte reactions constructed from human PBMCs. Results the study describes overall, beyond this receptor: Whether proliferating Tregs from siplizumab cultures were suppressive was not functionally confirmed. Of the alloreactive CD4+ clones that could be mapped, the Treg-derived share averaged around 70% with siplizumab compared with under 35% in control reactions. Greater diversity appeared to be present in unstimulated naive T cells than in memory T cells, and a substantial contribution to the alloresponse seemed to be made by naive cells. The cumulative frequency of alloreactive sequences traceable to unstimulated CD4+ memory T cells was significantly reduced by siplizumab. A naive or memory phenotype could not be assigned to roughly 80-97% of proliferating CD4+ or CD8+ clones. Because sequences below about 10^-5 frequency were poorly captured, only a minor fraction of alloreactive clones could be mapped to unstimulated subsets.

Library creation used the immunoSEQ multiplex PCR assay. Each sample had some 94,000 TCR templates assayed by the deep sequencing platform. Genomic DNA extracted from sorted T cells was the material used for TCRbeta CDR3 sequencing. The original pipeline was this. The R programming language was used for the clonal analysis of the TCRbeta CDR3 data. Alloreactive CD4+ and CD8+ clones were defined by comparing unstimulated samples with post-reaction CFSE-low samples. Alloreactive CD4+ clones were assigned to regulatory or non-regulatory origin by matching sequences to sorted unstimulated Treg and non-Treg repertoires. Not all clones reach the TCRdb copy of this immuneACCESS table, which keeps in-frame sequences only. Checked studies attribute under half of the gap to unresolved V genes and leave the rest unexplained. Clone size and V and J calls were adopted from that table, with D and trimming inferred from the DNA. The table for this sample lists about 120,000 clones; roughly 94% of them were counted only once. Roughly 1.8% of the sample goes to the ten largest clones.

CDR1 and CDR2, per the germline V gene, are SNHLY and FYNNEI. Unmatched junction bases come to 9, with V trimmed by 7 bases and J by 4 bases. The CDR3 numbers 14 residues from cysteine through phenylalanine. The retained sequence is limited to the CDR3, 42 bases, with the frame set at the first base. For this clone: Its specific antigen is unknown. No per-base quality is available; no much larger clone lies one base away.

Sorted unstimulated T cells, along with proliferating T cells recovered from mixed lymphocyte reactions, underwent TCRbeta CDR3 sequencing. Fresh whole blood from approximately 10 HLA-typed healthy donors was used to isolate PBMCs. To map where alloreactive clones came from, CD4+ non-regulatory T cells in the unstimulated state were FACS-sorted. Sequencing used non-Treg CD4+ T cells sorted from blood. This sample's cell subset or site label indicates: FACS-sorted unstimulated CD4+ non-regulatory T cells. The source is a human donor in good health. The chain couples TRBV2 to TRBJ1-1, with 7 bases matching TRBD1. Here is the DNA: TGTGCCAGCATCGAACAGGGGTTTGGCACTGAAGCTTTCTTT. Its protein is CASIEQGFGTEAFF.